This T cell receptor beta chain emerged from a study of cytomegalovirus exposure and HLA in healthy donors. V was cut by 3 bases and J by 1 base, with 6 bases left in between. Germline loops: CDR1 MNHEY, CDR2 SMNVEV (reference sequence). CDR3 length equals 13 residues. Both 60 Vbeta primers and 13 Jbeta primers went into the PCR. Sequenced by immunoSEQ multiplex PCR; TCRdb stores in-frame clones only, minus some. The sample totals under 200,000 clones. Broader study findings: In vitro experiments confirmed that three CMV-associated chains were specific for CMV antigens. Later, TCR association rates were found to vary by HLA locus, highest for DRB1 and lowest for HLA-C. Productive rates of about 87% or about 30% were seen for most TCR beta V segments in an earlier analysis. Analyses of presence and absence presupposed an approximately uniform sequencing depth across donors.

Worth noting for this clone: Its antigen is as yet unknown.

This chain uses TRBV27 with TRBJ1-1; no reliable D call. The clonotype comes from a man aged 30 to 45 in good health and CMV-seronegative. The sample consisted of PBMCs. The CDR3 DNA reads TGTGCCAGCAGTTTTGCGGGGAACACTGAAGCTTTCTTT. Its translation is CASSFAGNTEAFF.